This entry describes one TCR beta chain. Its antigen is currently unknown. This CDR3 has 16 residues. Per germline, CDR1 SGHTA and CDR2 FQGNSA. The V end lost 0 bases, the J end lost 0 bases, and 9 bases lay between the germline ends. The PCR ran on 60 Vbeta and 13 Jbeta primers. Repertoires were generated with immunoSEQ multiplex PCR, while TCRdb's copy carries only in-frame clones and drops some. The data contain some 130,000 clones, approximately 70% of them singletons. This record belongs to a study of cytomegalovirus exposure and HLA in healthy donors. General study results and limits: Trimming of TCR beta V- and J-genes showed a link, identified in a later analysis, to a missense DCLRE1C variant. In vitro, a few CMV-associated chains proved specific for CMV antigens. According to the study, 160 or so TCR beta chains were cytomegalovirus-associated. The study reported that TCR beta sequences accurately predicted HLA-A and HLA-B alleles in most subjects.

J is TRBJ2-1 and V is TRBV7-2, with D unclear. This clonotype was sampled from a human donor in good health. Material: PBMCs. For the CDR3, the DNA is TGTGCCAGCAGCTTAGCCGTCTACAGCTCCTACAATGAGCAGTTCTTC. Translation: CASSLAVYSSYNEQFF.